Listed below are T cell receptor beta chains from one sample, sequenced in a study of identifying expanded T cells in peripheral blood. Clones were sequenced by immunoSEQ multiplex PCR, and TCRdb holds only the in-frame ones, with some missing. The table lists approximately 130,000 clones, approximately 88% of them singletons, with 3.3% in the top ten. Material for sequencing was blood. The receptors originated from a person between 18 and 75 years old in good health. CDR3s include the opening cysteine and the closing phenylalanine or tryptophan. D genes are given only for firm matches. The size entry is marked missing in some rows and otherwise reads once, few, many or a size class.

TRBD1	TRBJ1-1	once	TRBV2	CASSGQGAGGAFF	TGTGCCAGCAGCGGACAGGGGGCAGGAGGAGCTTTCTTT
TRBD1	TRBJ1-1	.	TRBV19	CASVKTGGTNTEAFF	TGTGCCAGTGTCAAGACAGGGGGCACGAACACTGAAGCTTTCTTT
.	TRBJ1-1	.	TRBV5-1	CASSKGWGNTEAFF	TGCGCCAGCAGCAAAGGGTGGGGGAACACTGAAGCTTTCTTT
TRBD1	TRBJ1-5	.	TRBV29-1	CSVRTGGNQPQHF	TGCAGCGTCCGTACAGGGGGCAATCAGCCCCAGCATTTT
.	TRBJ2-2	few	TRBV5-4	CASSLTDTGELFF	TGTGCCAGCAGCTTGACGGACACCGGGGAGCTGTTTTTT
TRBD1	TRBJ2-7	.	TRBV18	CASSPTGTKVFQEQYF	TGTGCCAGCTCACCGACAGGGACAAAGGTCTTCCAGGAGCAGTACTTC
.	TRBJ2-5	few	TRBV4-1	CASSQGTWDQETQYF	TGCGCCAGCAGCCAAGGAACTTGGGACCAAGAGACCCAGTACTTC
.	TRBJ1-1	.	TRBV5-1	CASSPGHGNTEAFF	TGCGCCAGCAGCCCAGGGCACGGGAACACTGAAGCTTTCTTT
TRBD1	TRBJ1-5	.	TRBV2	CASSGQGARQPQHF	TGTGCCAGCAGTGGACAGGGGGCTCGGCAGCCCCAGCATTTT
.	TRBJ1-2	.	TRBV4-3	CANSQAKGNGYTF	TGCGCCAACAGCCAAGCCAAAGGGAATGGCTACACCTTC
.	TRBJ1-5	.	TRBV18	CASSRGSNQPQHF	TGTGCCAGCTCACGTGGAAGCAATCAGCCCCAGCATTTT
.	TRBJ1-5	.	TRBV4-3	CASSRRQGQPQHF	TGCGCCAGCAGCCGGCGGCAAGGCCAGCCCCAGCATTTT
.	TRBJ1-2	.	TRBV4-3	CASSQPGIYGYTF	TGCGCCAGCAGCCAACCGGGGATCTATGGCTACACCTTC
.	TRBJ1-2	.	TRBV11-2	CASSPEHYYGYTF	TGTGCCAGCAGCCCAGAGCACTACTATGGCTACACCTTC
TRBD1	TRBJ1-2	.	TRBV27	CASSLSTGQVGGYTF	TGTGCCAGCAGTTTATCGACGGGACAGGTCGGTGGCTACACCTTC
TRBD1	TRBJ2-1	.	TRBV7-2	CASSSRKPGQGSYNEQFF	TGTGCCAGCAGCTCACGAAAACCGGGACAGGGTTCCTACAATGAGCAGTTCTTC
.	TRBJ1-2	.	TRBV7-2	CASSQNPYGQFAYGYTF	TGTGCCAGCAGCCAAAACCCCTATGGGCAGTTCGCCTATGGCTACACCTTC
.	TRBJ1-4	.	TRBV6-6	CASSYPEGQLNEKLFF	TGTGCCAGCAGTTACCCCGAAGGGCAGCTGAATGAAAAACTGTTTTTT
.	TRBJ1-2	few	TRBV18	CASSPQGERYTF	TGTGCCAGCTCACCACAGGGTGAGCGCTACACCTTC
TRBD2	TRBJ2-3	.	TRBV18	CASSPKLAASTDTQYF	TGTGCCAGCTCACCGAAGCTAGCGGCTAGCACAGATACGCAGTATTTT
TRBD1	TRBJ2-3	.	TRBV15	CATSAHDRAVPDTQYF	TGTGCCACCAGCGCCCATGACAGGGCGGTACCAGATACGCAGTATTTT
.	TRBJ1-2	.	TRBV5-4	CASSPGGNRDWDYGYTF	TGTGCCAGCAGCCCCGGGGGGAATAGGGATTGGGACTATGGCTACACCTTC
.	TRBJ2-2	.	TRBV21-1	CASSKTYRGYGELFF	TGTGCCAGCAGCAAAACTTACAGGGGATACGGGGAGCTGTTTTTT
TRBD2	TRBJ2-4	.	TRBV11-2	CASSWGGTRAKNIQYF	TGTGCCAGCAGCTGGGGAGGGACCCGGGCCAAAAACATTCAGTACTTC
.	TRBJ1-4	.	TRBV19	CASTSQGTTNEKLFF	TGTGCCAGTACATCCCAGGGGACAACTAATGAAAAACTGTTTTTT
.	TRBJ1-2	.	TRBV18	CASSPNAAAQGGSIYGYTF	TGTGCCAGCTCCCCCAACGCCGCGGCTCAAGGAGGATCGATCTATGGCTACACCTTC
.	TRBJ2-2	.	TRBV9	CASSPQGSHGELFF	TGTGCCAGCAGCCCCCAGGGGAGCCACGGGGAGCTGTTTTTT
.	TRBJ2-5	.	TRBV11-2	CASSLGGRPDGMGETQYF	TGTGCCAGCAGCTTAGGCGGTAGGCCAGACGGTATGGGAGAGACCCAGTACTTC
.	TRBJ1-2	.	TRBV4-3	CASSQDQVLRDNYGYTF	TGCGCCAGCAGCCAAGATCAAGTACTGCGGGATAACTATGGCTACACCTTC
TRBD1	TRBJ1-4	.	TRBV7-6	CASRADRGRKKWFDEKLFF	TGTGCCAGCAGGGCCGACAGGGGGCGGAAGAAGTGGTTCGATGAAAAACTGTTTTTT
TRBD1	TRBJ1-2	.	TRBV6-5	CASSSTGQGYGYTF	TGTGCCAGCAGTTCAACGGGACAGGGCTATGGCTACACCTTC
.	TRBJ2-3	.	TRBV11-2	CASSRLAGLHTDTQYF	TGTGCCAGCAGCCGACTGGCGGGCCTACACACAGATACGCAGTATTTT
.	TRBJ2-3	.	TRBV12-5	CASGLVSSDTQYF	TGTGCTAGTGGTTTGGTGAGTTCTGATACGCAGTATTTT
.	TRBJ1-1	.	TRBV6-1	CASSVFVGQPMNTEAFF	TGTGCCAGCAGTGTTTTCGTTGGACAGCCGATGAACACTGAAGCTTTCTTT
.	TRBJ1-1	few	TRBV27	CASSIGGTEAFF	TGTGCCAGCAGTATAGGGGGCACTGAAGCTTTCTTT
TRBD1	TRBJ2-7	once	TRBV5-1	CASSLSPGQGNYEQYF	TGCGCCAGCAGCTTGTCCCCGGGACAGGGGAACTACGAGCAGTACTTC
.	TRBJ1-5	.	TRBV4-1	CASSQASGDYSNQPQHF	TGCGCCAGCAGCCAAGCTTCTGGGGATTATAGCAATCAGCCCCAGCATTTT
.	TRBJ2-1	once	TRBV4-1	CASSQAGGPYNEQFF	TGCGCCAGCAGCCAAGCTGGGGGCCCCTACAATGAGCAGTTCTTC
TRBD1	TRBJ2-1	.	TRBV6-5	CASRPGTGTYNEQFF	TGTGCCAGCCGTCCCGGGACAGGCACCTACAATGAGCAGTTCTTC
.	TRBJ1-2	once	TRBV19	CASSIPGYYGYTF	TGTGCCAGTAGTATACCTGGGTACTATGGCTACACCTTC
.	TRBJ1-2	.	TRBV20-1	CSAGDLGYTF	TGCAGTGCGGGGGACCTTGGCTACACCTTC
TRBD1	TRBJ1-2	.	TRBV23-1	CASSQRDRERGGYTF	TGCGCCAGCAGTCAGAGGGACAGGGAGAGAGGAGGCTACACCTTC
TRBD1	TRBJ1-2	once	TRBV29-1	CSVDPQGEAYGYTF	TGCAGCGTTGATCCCCAGGGGGAGGCCTATGGCTACACCTTC
.	TRBJ2-7	.	TRBV18	CASSPTASGTVTYEQYF	TGTGCCAGCTCACCCACGGCGTCCGGGACGGTCACCTACGAGCAGTACTTC
.	TRBJ1-1	.	TRBV18	CASSPPETGKAFF	TGTGCCAGCTCACCTCCGGAAACAGGTAAAGCTTTCTTT
TRBD1	TRBJ2-7	.	TRBV30	CAWSKGTGNEQYF	TGTGCCTGGAGTAAGGGGACAGGGAACGAGCAGTACTTC
.	TRBJ2-1	.	TRBV5-1	CASSLGGDEQFF	TGCGCCAGCAGCTTGGGTGGCGATGAGCAGTTCTTC
TRBD1	TRBJ1-3	.	TRBV15	CATSRDLRTGPGNTIYF	TGTGCCACCAGCAGAGATTTAAGGACAGGCCCTGGAAACACCATATATTTT